The present TCR delta chain was sequenced within a study of gamma-delta T cells after stem cell transplantation. The V end lost 0 bases, the J end lost 1 base, and 20 bases lay between the germline ends. CDR1 GEAIGNYY and CDR2 EKD come from the germline V gene. CDR3 length: 18 residues. With CATT, TCRdb re-called clones from the RT-PCR reads. The repertoire consists of about 1,700 delta-chain clones, with 4.4% occurring once and the leading ten covering around 13%. The chain is built from TRDV2 and TRDJ1; TRDD3 is a possible D gene (6 bases). This clonotype originated in a human donor. It is not recorded whose cells these are; they may come from a transplant donor. Sequencing input: gamma-delta T cells. The CDR3 DNA reads as TGTGCCTGTGACACCGTCTCTCCGACTGGGATCCGCACCGATAAACTCATCTTT. This sequence encodes CACDTVSPTGIRTDKLIF.